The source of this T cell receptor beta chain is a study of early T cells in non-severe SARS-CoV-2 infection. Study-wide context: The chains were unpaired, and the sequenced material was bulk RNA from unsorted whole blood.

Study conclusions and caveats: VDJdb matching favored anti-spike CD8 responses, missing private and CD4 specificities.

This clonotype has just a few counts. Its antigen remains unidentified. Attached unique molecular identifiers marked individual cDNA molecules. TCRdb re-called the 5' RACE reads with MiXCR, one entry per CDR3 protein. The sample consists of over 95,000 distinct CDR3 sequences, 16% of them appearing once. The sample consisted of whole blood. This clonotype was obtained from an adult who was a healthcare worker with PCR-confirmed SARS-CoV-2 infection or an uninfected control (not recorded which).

CDR3 nucleotides: TGTGCCATCAGCTCGGGACTAAACAATGAGCAGTTCTTC. Its protein is CAISSGLNNEQFF. This rearrangement joins TRBV10-3 to TRBJ2-1; 7 positions agree with TRBD2. The CDR3 is 13 amino acids. Looked up from germline, CDR1 is ENHRY and CDR2 is SYGVKD. Trimming took 6 bases from V and 5 from J; bases not matched to a gene: 4.